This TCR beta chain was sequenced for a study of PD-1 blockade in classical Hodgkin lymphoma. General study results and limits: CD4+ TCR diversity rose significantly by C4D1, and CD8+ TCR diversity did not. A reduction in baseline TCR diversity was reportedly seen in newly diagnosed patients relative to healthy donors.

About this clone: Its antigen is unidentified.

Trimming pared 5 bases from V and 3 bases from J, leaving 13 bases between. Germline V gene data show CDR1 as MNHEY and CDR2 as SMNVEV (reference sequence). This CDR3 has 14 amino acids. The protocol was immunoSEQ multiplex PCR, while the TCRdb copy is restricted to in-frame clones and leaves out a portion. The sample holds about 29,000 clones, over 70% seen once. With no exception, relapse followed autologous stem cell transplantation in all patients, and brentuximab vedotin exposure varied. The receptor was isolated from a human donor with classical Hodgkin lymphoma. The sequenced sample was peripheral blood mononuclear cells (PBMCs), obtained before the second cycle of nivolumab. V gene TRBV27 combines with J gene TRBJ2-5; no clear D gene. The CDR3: CASSMLGQKETQYF. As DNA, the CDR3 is TGTGCCAGCAGTATGCTTGGGCAGAAAGAGACCCAGTACTTC.